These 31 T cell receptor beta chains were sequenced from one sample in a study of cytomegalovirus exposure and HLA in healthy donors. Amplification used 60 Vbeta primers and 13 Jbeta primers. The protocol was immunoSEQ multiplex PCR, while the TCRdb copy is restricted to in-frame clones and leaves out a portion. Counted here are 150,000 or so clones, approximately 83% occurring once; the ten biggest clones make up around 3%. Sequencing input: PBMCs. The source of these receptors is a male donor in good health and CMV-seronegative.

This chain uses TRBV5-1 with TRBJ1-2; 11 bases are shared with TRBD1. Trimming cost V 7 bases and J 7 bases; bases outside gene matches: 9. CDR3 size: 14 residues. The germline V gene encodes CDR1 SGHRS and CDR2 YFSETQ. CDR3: CASAGPGTGGGYTF. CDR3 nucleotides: TGCGCCAGCGCTGGGCCCGGGACAGGGGGTGGCTACACCTTC.

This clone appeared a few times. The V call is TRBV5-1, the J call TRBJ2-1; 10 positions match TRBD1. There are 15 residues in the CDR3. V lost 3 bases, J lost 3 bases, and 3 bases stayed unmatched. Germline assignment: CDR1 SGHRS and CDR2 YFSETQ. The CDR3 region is CASSSGQGNYNEQFF. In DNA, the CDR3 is TGCGCCAGCAGCTCGGGACAGGGGAACTACAATGAGCAGTTCTTC.

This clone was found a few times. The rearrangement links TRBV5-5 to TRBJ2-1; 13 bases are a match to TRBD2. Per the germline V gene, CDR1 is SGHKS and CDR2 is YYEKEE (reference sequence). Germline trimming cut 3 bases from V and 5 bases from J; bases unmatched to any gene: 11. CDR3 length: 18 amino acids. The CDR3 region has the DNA TGTGCCAGCAGCTCGCATCGCACCGGGACTAGCGGGAACAATGAGCAGTTCTTC. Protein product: CASSSHRTGTSGNNEQFF.

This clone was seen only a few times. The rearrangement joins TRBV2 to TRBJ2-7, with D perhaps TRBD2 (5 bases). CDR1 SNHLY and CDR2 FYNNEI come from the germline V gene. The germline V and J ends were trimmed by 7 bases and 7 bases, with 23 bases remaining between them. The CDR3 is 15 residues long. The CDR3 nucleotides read TGTGCCAGCATTTTCGGGTCCAGCGGACCTTCTGAGCAGTACTTC. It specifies CASIFGSSGPSEQYF.

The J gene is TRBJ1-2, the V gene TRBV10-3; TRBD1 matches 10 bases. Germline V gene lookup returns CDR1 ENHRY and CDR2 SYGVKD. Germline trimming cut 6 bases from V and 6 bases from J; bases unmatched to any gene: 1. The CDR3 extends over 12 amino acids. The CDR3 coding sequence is TGTGCCATCAGCGGGACAGGGGATGGCTACACCTTC. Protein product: CAISGTGDGYTF.

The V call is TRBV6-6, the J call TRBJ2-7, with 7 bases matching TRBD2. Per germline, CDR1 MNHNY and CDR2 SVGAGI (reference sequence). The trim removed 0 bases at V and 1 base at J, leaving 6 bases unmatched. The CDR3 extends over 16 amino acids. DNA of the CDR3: TGTGCCAGCAGTTACTCAGGCGGGAGAAGGTCCTACGAGCAGTACTTC. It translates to CASSYSGGRRSYEQYF.

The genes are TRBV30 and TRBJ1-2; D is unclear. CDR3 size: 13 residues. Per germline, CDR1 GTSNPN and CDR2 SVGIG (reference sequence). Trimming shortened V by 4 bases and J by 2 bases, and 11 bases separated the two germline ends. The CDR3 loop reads CAWTRGQNYGYTF. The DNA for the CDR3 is TGTGCCTGGACCCGTGGGCAGAACTATGGCTACACCTTC.

The CDR3 loop is CAWSPQQGTEAFF. The CDR3 DNA is TGTGCCTGGAGTCCCCAACAGGGAACTGAAGCTTTCTTT. This chain connects TRBV30 to TRBJ1-1; TRBD1 might be the D (6 bases). Germline V lookup: CDR1 GTSNPN, CDR2 SVGIG (reference sequence). The CDR3 has 13 amino acids. Trimming removed 2 bases at V and 5 bases at J, with 12 bases between.

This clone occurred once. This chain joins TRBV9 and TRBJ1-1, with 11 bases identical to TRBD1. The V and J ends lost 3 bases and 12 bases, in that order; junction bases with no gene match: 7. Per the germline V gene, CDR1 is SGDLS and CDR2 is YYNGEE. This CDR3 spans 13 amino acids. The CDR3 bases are TGTGCCAGCAGCGCCGGGACAGGGGGTATACCTTTCTTT. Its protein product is CASSAGTGGIPFF.

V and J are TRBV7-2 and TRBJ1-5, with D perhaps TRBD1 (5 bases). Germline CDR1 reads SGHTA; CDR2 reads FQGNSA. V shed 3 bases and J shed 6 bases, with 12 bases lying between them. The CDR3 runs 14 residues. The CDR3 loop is CASSFAGRSQPQHF. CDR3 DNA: TGTGCCAGCAGCTTCGCAGGGCGCAGTCAGCCCCAGCATTTT.

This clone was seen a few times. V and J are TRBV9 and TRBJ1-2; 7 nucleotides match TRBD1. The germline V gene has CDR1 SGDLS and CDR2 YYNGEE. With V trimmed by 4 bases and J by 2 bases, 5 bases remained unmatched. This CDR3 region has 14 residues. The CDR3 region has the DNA TGTGCCAGCAGCCCCACGACAGGGAACTATGGCTACACCTTC. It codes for CASSPTTGNYGYTF.

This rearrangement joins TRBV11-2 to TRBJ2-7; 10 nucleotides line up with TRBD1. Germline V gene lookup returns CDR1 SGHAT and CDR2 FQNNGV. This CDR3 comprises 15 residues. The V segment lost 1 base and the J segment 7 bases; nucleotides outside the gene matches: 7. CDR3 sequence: CASSLGGTGEGEQYF. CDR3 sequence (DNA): TGTGCCAGCAGCTTAGGCGGGACAGGGGAAGGAGAGCAGTACTTC.

The CDR3 spells CASRRSGQGNYGYTF. The CDR3, as DNA: TGTGCCAGCAGACGTTCCGGACAGGGGAACTATGGCTACACCTTC. V is TRBV6-1 and J is TRBJ1-2; 9 nucleotides align to TRBD1. The trim removed 6 bases at V and 2 bases at J, leaving 7 bases unmatched. CDR3 length: 15 amino acids. The germline gives CDR1 MNHNS, CDR2 SASEGT.

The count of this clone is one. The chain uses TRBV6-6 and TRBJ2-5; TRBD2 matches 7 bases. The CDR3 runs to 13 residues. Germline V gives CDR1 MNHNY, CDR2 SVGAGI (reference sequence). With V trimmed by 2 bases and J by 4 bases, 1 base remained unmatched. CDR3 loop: CASSYGGGETQYF. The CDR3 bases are TGTGCCAGCAGTTACGGCGGGGGAGAGACCCAGTACTTC.

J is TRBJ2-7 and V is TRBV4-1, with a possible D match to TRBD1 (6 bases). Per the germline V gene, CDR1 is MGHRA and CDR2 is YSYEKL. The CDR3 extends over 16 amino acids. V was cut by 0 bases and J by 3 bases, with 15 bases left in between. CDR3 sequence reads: CASSQDKRGGDYEQYF. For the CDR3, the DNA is TGCGCCAGCAGCCAAGATAAGAGAGGGGGTGACTACGAGCAGTACTTC.

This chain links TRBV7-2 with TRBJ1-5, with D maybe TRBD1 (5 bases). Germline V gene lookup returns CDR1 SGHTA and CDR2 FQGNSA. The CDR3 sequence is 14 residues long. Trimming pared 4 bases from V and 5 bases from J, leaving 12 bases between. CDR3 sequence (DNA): TGTGCCAGCAGCTGGACTACAGGAGATCAGCCCCAGCATTTT. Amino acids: CASSWTTGDQPQHF.

The CDR3 bases are TGTGCCAGCAGTTTTGGGACAGGCCGCTACGAGCAGTACTTC. It encodes CASSFGTGRYEQYF. The chain has TRBV27 and TRBJ2-7, with 8 bases aligning to TRBD1. CDR1 MNHEY and CDR2 SMNVEV come from the germline V gene (reference sequence). V lost 3 bases, J lost 3 bases, and 4 bases stayed unmatched. This CDR3 contains 14 residues.

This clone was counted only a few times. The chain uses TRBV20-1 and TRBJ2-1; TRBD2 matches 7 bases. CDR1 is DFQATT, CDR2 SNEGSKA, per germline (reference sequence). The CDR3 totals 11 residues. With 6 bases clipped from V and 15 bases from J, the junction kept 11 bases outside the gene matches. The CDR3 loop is CSAPSIREVFF. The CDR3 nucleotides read TGCAGTGCCCCGAGTATACGGGAGGTGTTCTTC.

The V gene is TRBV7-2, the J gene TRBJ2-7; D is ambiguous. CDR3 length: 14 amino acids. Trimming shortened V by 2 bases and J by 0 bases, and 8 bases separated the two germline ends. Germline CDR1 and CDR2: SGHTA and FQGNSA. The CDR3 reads CASSLRQGSYEQYF. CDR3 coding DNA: TGTGCCAGCAGCTTAAGACAAGGCTCCTACGAGCAGTACTTC.

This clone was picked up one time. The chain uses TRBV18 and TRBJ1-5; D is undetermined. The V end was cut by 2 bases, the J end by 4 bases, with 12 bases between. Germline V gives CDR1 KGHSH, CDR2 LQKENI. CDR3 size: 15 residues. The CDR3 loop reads CASSPFPGGNQPQHF. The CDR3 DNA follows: TGTGCCAGCTCACCATTTCCGGGCGGGAATCAGCCCCAGCATTTT.

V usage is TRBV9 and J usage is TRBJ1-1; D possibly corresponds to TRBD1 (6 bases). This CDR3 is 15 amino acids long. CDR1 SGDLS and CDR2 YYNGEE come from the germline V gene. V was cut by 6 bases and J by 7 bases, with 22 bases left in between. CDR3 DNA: TGTGCCAGCAACCCTCCGTACCGGGGGGCGGTTGAAGCTTTCTTT. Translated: CASNPPYRGAVEAFF. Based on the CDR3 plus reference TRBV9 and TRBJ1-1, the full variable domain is DSGVTQTPKHLITATGQRVTLRCSPRSGDLSVYWYQQSLDQGLQFLIQYYNGEERAKGNILERFSAQQFPDLHSELNLSSLELGDSALYFCASNPPYRGAVEAFFGQGTRLTVV.

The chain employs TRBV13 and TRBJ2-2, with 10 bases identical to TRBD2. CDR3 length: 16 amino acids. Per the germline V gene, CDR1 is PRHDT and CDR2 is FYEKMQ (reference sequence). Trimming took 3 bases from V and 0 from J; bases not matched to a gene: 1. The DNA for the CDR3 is TGTGCCAGCAGCTTTGGACTAGCGGCGAACACCGGGGAGCTGTTTTTT. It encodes CASSFGLAANTGELFF.

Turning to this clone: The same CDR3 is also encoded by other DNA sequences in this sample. Written as DNA, the CDR3 is TGCAGCGTTGAGGGACAGGGTACCTACGAGCAGTACTTC. Amino acids: CSVEGQGTYEQYF. V usage is TRBV29-1 and J usage is TRBJ2-7, with 9 bases identical to TRBD1. V was clipped by 3 bases and J by 2 bases; unmatched bases: 2. The CDR3 has 13 amino acids. Germline V gives CDR1 SQVTM, CDR2 ANQGSEA.

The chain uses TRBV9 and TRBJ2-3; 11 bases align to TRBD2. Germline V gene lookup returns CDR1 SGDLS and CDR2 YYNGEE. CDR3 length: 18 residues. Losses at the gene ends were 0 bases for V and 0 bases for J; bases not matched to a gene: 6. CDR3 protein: CASSVVAGGPPSTDTQYF. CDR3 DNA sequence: TGTGCCAGCAGCGTAGTAGCGGGAGGGCCTCCTAGCACAGATACGCAGTATTTT.

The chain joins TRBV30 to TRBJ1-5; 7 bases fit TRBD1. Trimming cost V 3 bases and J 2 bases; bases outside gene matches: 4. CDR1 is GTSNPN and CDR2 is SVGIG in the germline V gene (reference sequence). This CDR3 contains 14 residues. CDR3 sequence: CAWRKGTGNQPQHF. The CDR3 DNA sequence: TGTGCCTGGAGGAAAGGGACAGGCAATCAGCCCCAGCATTTT.

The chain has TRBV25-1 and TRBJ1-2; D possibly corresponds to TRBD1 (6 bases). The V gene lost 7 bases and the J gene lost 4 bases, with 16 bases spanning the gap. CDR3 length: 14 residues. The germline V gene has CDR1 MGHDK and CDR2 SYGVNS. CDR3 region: CASNAQGGGYGYTF. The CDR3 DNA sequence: TGTGCCAGCAATGCCCAAGGGGGGGGCTATGGCTACACCTTC.

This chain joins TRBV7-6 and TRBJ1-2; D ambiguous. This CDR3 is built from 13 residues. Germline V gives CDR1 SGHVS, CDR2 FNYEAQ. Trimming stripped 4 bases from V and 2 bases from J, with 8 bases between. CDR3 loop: CASSSGENYGYTF. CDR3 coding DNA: TGTGCCAGCAGCTCTGGAGAAAACTATGGCTACACCTTC.

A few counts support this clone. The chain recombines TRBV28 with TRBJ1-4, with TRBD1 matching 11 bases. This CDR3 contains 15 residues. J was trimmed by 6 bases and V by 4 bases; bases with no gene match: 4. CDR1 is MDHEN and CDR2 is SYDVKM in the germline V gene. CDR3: CASSSPGQGDEKLFF. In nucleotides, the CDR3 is TGTGCCAGCAGTTCCCCGGGACAGGGGGATGAAAAACTGTTTTTT.

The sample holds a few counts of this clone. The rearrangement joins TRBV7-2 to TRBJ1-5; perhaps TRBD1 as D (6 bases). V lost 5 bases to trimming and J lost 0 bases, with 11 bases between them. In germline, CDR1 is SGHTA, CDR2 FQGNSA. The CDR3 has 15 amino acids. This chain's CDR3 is CASSIQGYSNQPQHF. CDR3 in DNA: TGTGCCAGCAGCATACAGGGATATAGCAATCAGCCCCAGCATTTT.

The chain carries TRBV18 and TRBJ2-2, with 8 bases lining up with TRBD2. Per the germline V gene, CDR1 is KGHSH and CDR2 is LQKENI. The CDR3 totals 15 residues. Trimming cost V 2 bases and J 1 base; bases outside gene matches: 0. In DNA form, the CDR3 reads TGTGCCAGCTCACCAGGGACTAGGAACACCGGGGAGCTGTTTTTT. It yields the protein CASSPGTRNTGELFF.

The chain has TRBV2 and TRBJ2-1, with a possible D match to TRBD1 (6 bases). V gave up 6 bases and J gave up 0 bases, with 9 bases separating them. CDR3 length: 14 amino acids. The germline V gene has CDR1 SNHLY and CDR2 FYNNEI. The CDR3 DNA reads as TGTGCCAGCAGGCGACAGGCCTCCTACAATGAGCAGTTCTTC. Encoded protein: CASRRQASYNEQFF.